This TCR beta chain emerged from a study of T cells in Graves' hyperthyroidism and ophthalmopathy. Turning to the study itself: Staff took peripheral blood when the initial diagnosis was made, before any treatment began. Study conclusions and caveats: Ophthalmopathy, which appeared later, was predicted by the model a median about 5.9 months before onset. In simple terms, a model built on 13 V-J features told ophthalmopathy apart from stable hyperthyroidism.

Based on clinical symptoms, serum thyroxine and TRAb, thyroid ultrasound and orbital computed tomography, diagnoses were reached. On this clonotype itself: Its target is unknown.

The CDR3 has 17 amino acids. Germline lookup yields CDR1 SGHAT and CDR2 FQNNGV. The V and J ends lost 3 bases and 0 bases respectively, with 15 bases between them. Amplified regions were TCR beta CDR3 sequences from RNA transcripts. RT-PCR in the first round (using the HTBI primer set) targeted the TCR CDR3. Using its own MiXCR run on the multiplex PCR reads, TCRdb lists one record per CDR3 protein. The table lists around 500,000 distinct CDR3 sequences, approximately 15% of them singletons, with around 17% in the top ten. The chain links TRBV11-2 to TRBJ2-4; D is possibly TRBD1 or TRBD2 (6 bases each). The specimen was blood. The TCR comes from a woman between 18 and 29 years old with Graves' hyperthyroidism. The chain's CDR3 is CASSFWRGTLAKNIQYF. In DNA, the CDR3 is TGTGCCAGCAGCTTCTGGAGGGGGACCTTAGCCAAAAACATTCAGTACTTC.